This section outlines one TCR beta chain sequence together with its context. Its antigen is unknown. These data are taken from a study of T cells in localized non-small cell lung cancer. General study points: The tumor had only one region sequenced, so heterogeneity remains possible. Uninvolved neighboring lung showed the greatest T cell clonality, exceeding tumor. Adjacent lung held a median roughly 60 of the top 100 tumor clones. Greater T cell density in blood accompanied longer overall survival.

The CDR3 consists of 16 residues. The V gene end was trimmed by 6 bases and the J gene end by 0 bases; junction bases not matched to a gene: 7. Germline CDR1 and CDR2: MDHEN and SYDVKM. Profiling relied on immunoSEQ multiplex PCR, and the TCRdb table lists in-frame clones only, not all of them. Of around 17,000 clones in the sample, almost 90% were seen once. The clonotype comes from a woman aged 40-69 years with stage III lung adenocarcinoma. The chain links TRBV28 to TRBJ1-1; 10 bases align to TRBD1. The sequenced sample was peripheral blood mononuclear cells, obtained before any cancer treatment. The DNA of the CDR3 is TGTGCCAGCAGAGTAGGGGACAGGGGACTGAACACTGAAGCTTTCTTT. It codes for CASRVGDRGLNTEAFF.